Each of the 3 T cell receptor beta chains below was sequenced from the same sample in a study of chronic HIV infection and antiretroviral therapy (dated by TCRdb to the mid-2010s). The library was obtained by 5' RACE. The instrument was an Illumina MiSeq. Using fastp at Q25 and MiXCR, TCRdb reprocessed the public reads and kept productive beta chains. Rows matching on CDR3 protein sequence are summarized as one entry with the most common DNA and genes. Across this sample there are over 40,000 distinct CDR3 sequences, with 15% to 20% seen only once. The ten largest account for 2.8% of the sample. The sequencing sample was made of peripheral blood. These receptor sequences come from an adult who had HIV and had not received antiretroviral therapy, or was an uninfected healthy control (not recorded which).

This clonotype was picked up a small number of times. V and J are TRBV6-2 or TRBV6-3 and TRBJ2-7; 10 bases align to TRBD2. The germline V gene has CDR1 MNHEY and CDR2 SVGEGT. The CDR3 loop spans 14 amino acids. Trimming took 4 bases from V and 2 from J; bases not matched to a gene: 2. CDR3 nucleotides: TGTGCCAGCAGTTCCAGCGGGAGGGCCTACGAGCAGTACTTC. This gives the protein CASSSSGRAYEQYF.

This clonotype was counted only a few times. The chain links TRBV4-1 to TRBJ1-3; TRBD1 is a possible D gene (5 bases). CDR3 length equals 18 residues. Germline assignment: CDR1 MGHRA and CDR2 YSYEKL. The V end lost 2 bases, the J end lost 4 bases, and 21 bases lay between the germline ends. Here the CDR3 DNA reads TGCGCCAGCAGCCAATGGATGGGGGTGAAAGGCCCGGGAAACACCATATATTTT. This sequence encodes CASSQWMGVKGPGNTIYF.

This clonotype was observed a handful of times. Here the CDR3 reads CASSRQGAENQPQHF. The CDR3 DNA sequence: TGTGCCAGCAGTCGACAGGGGGCCGAGAATCAGCCCCAGCATTTT. The genes are TRBV2 and TRBJ1-5; 10 bases fit TRBD1. Germline V gene sequence: CDR1 SNHLY, CDR2 FYNNEI. The CDR3 totals 15 residues. With V trimmed by 5 bases and J by 4 bases, 5 bases remained unmatched.